Detailed here is one T cell receptor (beta chain). Antigen unknown. Method: immunoSEQ multiplex PCR; TCRdb's copy keeps in-frame clones and lacks some. The sample shows tens of thousands of clones, roughly 88% of them seen only once. Germline loops: CDR1 ENHRY, CDR2 SYGVKD. CDR3 size: 20 residues. The V segment lost 2 bases and the J segment 5 bases; nucleotides outside the gene matches: 14. The data were taken from a study of CD4 T cells in relation to SARS-CoV-2 and coronaviruses. The study, taken as a whole, reports: Compared with monoreactive clones, crossreactive clones showed significantly weaker SARS-CoV-2 expansion.

Input material: memory CD4+ T cells from PBMCs. The sequence derives from an adult with COVID-19. The chain combines TRBV10-3 with TRBJ2-1, with 14 bases that match TRBD2. CDR3 in DNA: TGTGCCATCAGTGAGAGGGGAGGACTAGCGGGAGGAGGGGCCAACAATGAGCAGTTCTTC. It yields the protein CAISERGGLAGGGANNEQFF.